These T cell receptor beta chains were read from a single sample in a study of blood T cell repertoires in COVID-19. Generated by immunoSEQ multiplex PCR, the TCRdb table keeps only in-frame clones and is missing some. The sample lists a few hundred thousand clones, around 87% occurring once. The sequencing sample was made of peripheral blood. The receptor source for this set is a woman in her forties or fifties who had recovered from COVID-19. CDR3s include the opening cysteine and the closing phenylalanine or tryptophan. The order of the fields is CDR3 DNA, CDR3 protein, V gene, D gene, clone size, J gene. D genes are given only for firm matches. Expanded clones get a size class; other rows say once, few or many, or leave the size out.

CDR3nt: TGTGCCATCAGTGAGCCTACCCCCAACGAGCAGTACTTC
CDR3aa: CAISEPTPNEQYF
v_gene: TRBV10-3
d_gene: -
abundance: once
j_gene: TRBJ2-7

CDR3nt: TGCGCCAGCAGTGATCAGACAGGGGAAATTGGTTCACCCCTCCACTTT
CDR3aa: CASSDQTGEIGSPLHF
v_gene: TRBV10-2
d_gene: TRBD1
abundance: -
j_gene: TRBJ1-6

CDR3nt: TGTGCCAGCGGGCGGGGCGCCTCTAATGAGCAGTTCTTC
CDR3aa: CASGRGASNEQFF
v_gene: TRBV9
d_gene: -
abundance: once
j_gene: TRBJ2-1

CDR3nt: TGTGCCAGCAGCCATGAGGGGGCGAGGAACACTGAAGCTTTCTTT
CDR3aa: CASSHEGARNTEAFF
v_gene: TRBV7-2
d_gene: TRBD1
abundance: once
j_gene: TRBJ1-1

CDR3nt: TGTGCCAGCAGCTTGGATAGGACAAGCGCCTACGAGCAGTACTTC
CDR3aa: CASSLDRTSAYEQYF
v_gene: TRBV5-4
d_gene: -
abundance: -
j_gene: TRBJ2-7

CDR3nt: TGTGCCAGCAGTTACATAGGGGGCTCACCCTACGAGCAGTACTTC
CDR3aa: CASSYIGGSPYEQYF
v_gene: TRBV6-2/TRBV6-3
d_gene: TRBD1
abundance: few
j_gene: TRBJ2-7

CDR3nt: TGTGCCAGCAGTTACTCCCGCCCGGCGGGTGAGCAGTTCTTC
CDR3aa: CASSYSRPAGEQFF
v_gene: TRBV6-2/TRBV6-3
d_gene: -
abundance: -
j_gene: TRBJ2-1

CDR3nt: TGTGCCAGCAGCTTGGCAGGGGCAACAGATACGCAGTATTTT
CDR3aa: CASSLAGATDTQYF
v_gene: TRBV5-4
d_gene: -
abundance: -
j_gene: TRBJ2-3

CDR3nt: TGTGCCAGCAGTTTGGCAGCTAACTATGGCTACACCTTC
CDR3aa: CASSLAANYGYTF
v_gene: TRBV12-3/TRBV12-4
d_gene: -
abundance: -
j_gene: TRBJ1-2

CDR3nt: TGTGCCAGCAAACTTATAACAGGGGGCGAGCAGTACTTC
CDR3aa: CASKLITGGEQYF
v_gene: TRBV2
d_gene: TRBD1
abundance: few
j_gene: TRBJ2-7

CDR3nt: TGTGCCTGGAATAACAGGGGCGGCTACACCTTC
CDR3aa: CAWNNRGGYTF
v_gene: TRBV30
d_gene: TRBD1
abundance: -
j_gene: TRBJ1-2

CDR3nt: TGTGCCAGCAGCCCCGGACTAGCGGGAGGGCGGTACTTC
CDR3aa: CASSPGLAGGRYF
v_gene: TRBV3-1/TRBV3-2
d_gene: TRBD2
abundance: -
j_gene: TRBJ2-7

CDR3nt: TGTGCCAGCAGTTACCCCCAGGTAACGGCCCAGCATTTT
CDR3aa: CASSYPQVTAQHF
v_gene: TRBV28
d_gene: -
abundance: -
j_gene: TRBJ1-5

CDR3nt: TGCGCCAGCAGCTTGGCGGGGGGATCCTACGAGCAGTACTTC
CDR3aa: CASSLAGGSYEQYF
v_gene: TRBV5-1
d_gene: TRBD2
abundance: -
j_gene: TRBJ2-7

CDR3nt: TGCGCCAGCAGCCAAGATCTCTCCCGTAACTCTGGAAACACCATATATTTT
CDR3aa: CASSQDLSRNSGNTIYF
v_gene: TRBV4-3
d_gene: -
abundance: -
j_gene: TRBJ1-3

CDR3nt: TGTGCCAGCAGCTTAGCTAACAGTAAACTGTTTTTT
CDR3aa: CASSLANSKLFF
v_gene: TRBV7-9
d_gene: -
abundance: -
j_gene: TRBJ1-4

CDR3nt: TGTGCCAGTAGTACCTCGGGACAGGGGGCCACCTATGGCTACACCTTC
CDR3aa: CASSTSGQGATYGYTF
v_gene: TRBV19
d_gene: TRBD1
abundance: -
j_gene: TRBJ1-2

CDR3nt: TGTGCCAGCAGCGTAGGACCCAGGGGGGTAGATACGCAGTATTTT
CDR3aa: CASSVGPRGVDTQYF
v_gene: TRBV9
d_gene: -
abundance: -
j_gene: TRBJ2-3

CDR3nt: TGCGCCAGCAGCCCCCGGGAGGGCAGGGGACACTACGAGCAGTACTTC
CDR3aa: CASSPREGRGHYEQYF
v_gene: TRBV4-1
d_gene: TRBD2
abundance: -
j_gene: TRBJ2-7

CDR3nt: TGCGCCAGCAGTGCGACAGAACCTTATAGCAATCAGCCCCAGCATTTT
CDR3aa: CASSATEPYSNQPQHF
v_gene: TRBV10-1
d_gene: -
abundance: -
j_gene: TRBJ1-5

CDR3nt: TGTGCCAGCAGCTCTACGGGGACTAGCTCCTACAATGAGCAGTTCTTC
CDR3aa: CASSSTGTSSYNEQFF
v_gene: TRBV7-2
d_gene: TRBD2
abundance: once
j_gene: TRBJ2-1

CDR3nt: TGCGCCAGCAGCTTGGCTAGCGGGGGTACAGATACGCAGTATTTT
CDR3aa: CASSLASGGTDTQYF
v_gene: TRBV5-1
d_gene: TRBD2
abundance: -
j_gene: TRBJ2-3

CDR3nt: TGTGCCAGCAGCTTGACGGTCAGGGGAGACTACGAGCAGTACTTC
CDR3aa: CASSLTVRGDYEQYF
v_gene: TRBV5-5
d_gene: -
abundance: -
j_gene: TRBJ2-7

CDR3nt: TGCGCCAGCAGTCAATTGGTGGGGCAGGGGACCTACGAGCAGTACTTC
CDR3aa: CASSQLVGQGTYEQYF
v_gene: TRBV23-1
d_gene: -
abundance: -
j_gene: TRBJ2-7

CDR3nt: TGTGCCAGTAGTCCGGGGGGATCGAACACCGGGGAGCTGTTTTTT
CDR3aa: CASSPGGSNTGELFF
v_gene: TRBV19
d_gene: TRBD2
abundance: -
j_gene: TRBJ2-2

CDR3nt: TGTGCCTGGAGTGTGGAGTTCGACGGAGAGCAGTACTTC
CDR3aa: CAWSVEFDGEQYF
v_gene: TRBV30
d_gene: -
abundance: -
j_gene: TRBJ2-7

CDR3nt: TGTGCCACCAGTCCGGGACAGGGGTTCGGCGAGCAGTTCTTC
CDR3aa: CATSPGQGFGEQFF
v_gene: TRBV24-1
d_gene: TRBD1
abundance: -
j_gene: TRBJ2-1

CDR3nt: TGTGCCAGCAGCTTGCCAGCTAACTATGGCTACACCTTC
CDR3aa: CASSLPANYGYTF
v_gene: TRBV5-6
d_gene: -
abundance: -
j_gene: TRBJ1-2

CDR3nt: TGTGCCAGCAGCCAGGGACAGGGCAGAGATTATCAGCCCCAGCATTTT
CDR3aa: CASSQGQGRDYQPQHF
v_gene: TRBV6-2/TRBV6-3
d_gene: TRBD1
abundance: -
j_gene: TRBJ1-5

CDR3nt: TGTGGACCCGACAGGCGACCATACGAGCAGTACTTC
CDR3aa: CGPDRRPYEQYF
v_gene: TRBV11-3
d_gene: -
abundance: few
j_gene: TRBJ2-7

CDR3nt: TGCGCCAGACCTTACAGGGTTGCAACTAATGAAAAACTGTTTTTT
CDR3aa: CARPYRVATNEKLFF
v_gene: TRBV10-1
d_gene: -
abundance: few
j_gene: TRBJ1-4

CDR3nt: TGTGCCAGCAGTGAAGCCAGAGGGATCGAGCAGTACTTC
CDR3aa: CASSEARGIEQYF
v_gene: TRBV2
d_gene: -
abundance: -
j_gene: TRBJ2-7

CDR3nt: TGTGCCAGCTCACCATGGACCGGGGGGATACTCTACGAGCAGTACTTC
CDR3aa: CASSPWTGGILYEQYF
v_gene: TRBV18
d_gene: TRBD2
abundance: once
j_gene: TRBJ2-7

CDR3nt: TGCAGCGTCGTACAGGGGAGCACTGAAGCTTTCTTT
CDR3aa: CSVVQGSTEAFF
v_gene: TRBV29-1
d_gene: TRBD1
abundance: -
j_gene: TRBJ1-1

CDR3nt: TGTGCCAGCAGTTCGAACATGGACAGAAGCGAGCAGTTCTTC
CDR3aa: CASSSNMDRSEQFF
v_gene: TRBV6-6
d_gene: -
abundance: -
j_gene: TRBJ2-1

CDR3nt: TGTGCCAGCAGTGCCCGGGGCTATGGCTACACCTTC
CDR3aa: CASSARGYGYTF
v_gene: TRBV6-2/TRBV6-3
d_gene: -
abundance: -
j_gene: TRBJ1-2

CDR3nt: TGCGCCAGCAGCTTGTACCAGCGGGAGAGCGCGAACACCGGGGAGCTGTTTTTT
CDR3aa: CASSLYQRESANTGELFF
v_gene: TRBV5-1
d_gene: TRBD2
abundance: -
j_gene: TRBJ2-2

CDR3nt: TGTGCCAGCAGTCCAGTTGCGGGAGGGCCCTCTTCCAAAAACATTCAGTACTTC
CDR3aa: CASSPVAGGPSSKNIQYF
v_gene: TRBV6-2/TRBV6-3
d_gene: TRBD2
abundance: -
j_gene: TRBJ2-4

CDR3nt: TGCGCCAGCAGCTTGGGTTCTGAGTATGGCTACACCTTC
CDR3aa: CASSLGSEYGYTF
v_gene: TRBV5-1
d_gene: -
abundance: -
j_gene: TRBJ1-2

CDR3nt: TGTGCCAGCAGTTTTACAGGGGGCTGGTATGGCTACACCTTC
CDR3aa: CASSFTGGWYGYTF
v_gene: TRBV28
d_gene: TRBD1
abundance: -
j_gene: TRBJ1-2

CDR3nt: TGTGCCAGCAGGAGGCGTCCTTCCTACGAGCAGTACTTC
CDR3aa: CASRRRPSYEQYF
v_gene: TRBV5-4
d_gene: -
abundance: -
j_gene: TRBJ2-7

CDR3nt: TGTGCCAGCAGCCTAGTACAGGCTCCGCTCACGGATGAGCAGTTCTTC
CDR3aa: CASSLVQAPLTDEQFF
v_gene: TRBV14
d_gene: -
abundance: -
j_gene: TRBJ2-1

CDR3nt: TGTGCCAGCAGCTCGGGACTAGCGGGAGCTAGCGACGAGCAGTACTTC
CDR3aa: CASSSGLAGASDEQYF
v_gene: TRBV7-2
d_gene: TRBD2
abundance: -
j_gene: TRBJ2-7